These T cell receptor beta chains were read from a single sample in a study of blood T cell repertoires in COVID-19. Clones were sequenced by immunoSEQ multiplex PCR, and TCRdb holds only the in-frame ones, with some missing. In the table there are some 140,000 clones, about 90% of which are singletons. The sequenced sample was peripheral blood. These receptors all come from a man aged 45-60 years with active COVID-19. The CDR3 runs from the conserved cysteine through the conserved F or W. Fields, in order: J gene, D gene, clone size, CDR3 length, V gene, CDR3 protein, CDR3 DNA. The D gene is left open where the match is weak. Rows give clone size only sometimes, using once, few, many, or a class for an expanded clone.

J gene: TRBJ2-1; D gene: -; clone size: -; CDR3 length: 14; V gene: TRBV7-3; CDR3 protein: CASSLDGGYNEQFF; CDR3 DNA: TGTGCCAGCAGCTTAGACGGGGGATACAATGAGCAGTTCTTC
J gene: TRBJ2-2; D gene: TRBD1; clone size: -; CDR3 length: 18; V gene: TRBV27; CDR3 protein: CASTLLKGRGRVTGELFF; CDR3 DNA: TGTGCCAGCACCCTCCTAAAGGGAAGGGGGCGCGTCACCGGGGAGCTGTTTTTT
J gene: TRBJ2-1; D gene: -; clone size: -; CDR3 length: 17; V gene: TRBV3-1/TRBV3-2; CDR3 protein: CASSHFPSALPYNEQFF; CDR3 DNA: TGTGCCAGCAGCCACTTTCCTAGCGCTCTTCCCTACAATGAGCAGTTCTTC
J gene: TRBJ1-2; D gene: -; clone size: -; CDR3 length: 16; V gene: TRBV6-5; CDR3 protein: CASSYFETGKSGGYTF; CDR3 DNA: TGTGCCAGCAGTTACTTCGAAACAGGGAAGAGCGGAGGCTACACCTTC
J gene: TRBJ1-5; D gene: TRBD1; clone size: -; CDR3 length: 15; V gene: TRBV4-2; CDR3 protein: CASSRLWDSDQPQHF; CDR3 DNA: TGTGCCAGCAGCAGGTTGTGGGACAGCGATCAGCCCCAGCATTTT
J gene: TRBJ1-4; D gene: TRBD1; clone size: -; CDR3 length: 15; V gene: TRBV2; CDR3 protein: CASSEGQGLSEKLFF; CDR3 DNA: TGTGCCAGCAGCGAAGGACAGGGTTTGAGCGAAAAACTGTTTTTT
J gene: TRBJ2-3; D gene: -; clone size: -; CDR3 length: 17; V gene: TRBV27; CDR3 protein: CASSLIAGVAGTDTQYF; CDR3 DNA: TGTGCCAGCAGTTTGATAGCCGGTGTTGCGGGCACAGATACGCAGTATTTT
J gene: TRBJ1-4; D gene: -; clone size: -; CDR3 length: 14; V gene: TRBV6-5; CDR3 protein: CASSSGRLDEKLFF; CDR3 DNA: TGTGCCAGCAGTTCGGGGAGGTTGGATGAAAAACTGTTTTTT
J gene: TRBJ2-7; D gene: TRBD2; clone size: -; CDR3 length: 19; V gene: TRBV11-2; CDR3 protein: CASSTARTSGGPYSYEQYF; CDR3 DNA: TGTGCCAGCAGCACGGCCCGGACTAGCGGGGGCCCTTACTCCTACGAGCAGTACTTC
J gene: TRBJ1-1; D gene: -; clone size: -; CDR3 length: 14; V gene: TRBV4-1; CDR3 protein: CASSQPVISTEAFF; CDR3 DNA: TGCGCCAGCAGCCAACCAGTTATCAGCACTGAAGCTTTCTTT
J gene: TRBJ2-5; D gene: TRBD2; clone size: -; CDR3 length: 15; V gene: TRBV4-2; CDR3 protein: CASSQTSGTQETQYF; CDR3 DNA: TGTGCCAGCAGTCAGACTAGCGGGACTCAAGAGACCCAGTACTTC
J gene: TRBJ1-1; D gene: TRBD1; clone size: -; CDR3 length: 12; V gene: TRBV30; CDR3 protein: CACTGANTEAFF; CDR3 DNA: TGTGCCTGTACAGGGGCTAACACTGAAGCTTTCTTT
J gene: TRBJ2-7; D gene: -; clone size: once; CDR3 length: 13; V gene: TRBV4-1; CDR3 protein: CASSQGLFYEQYF; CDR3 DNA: TGCGCCAGCAGCCAAGGACTGTTCTACGAGCAGTACTTC
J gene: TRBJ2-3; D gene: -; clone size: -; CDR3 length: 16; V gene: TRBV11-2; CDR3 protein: CASSSLRGARGDTQYF; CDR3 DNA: TGTGCCAGCAGCTCCCTTCGAGGGGCCCGGGGGGATACGCAGTATTTT
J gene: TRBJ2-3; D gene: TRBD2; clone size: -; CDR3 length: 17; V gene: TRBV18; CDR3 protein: CASSPQLTSGSTDTQYF; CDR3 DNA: TGTGCCAGCTCACCCCAATTGACTAGCGGGTCCACAGATACGCAGTATTTT
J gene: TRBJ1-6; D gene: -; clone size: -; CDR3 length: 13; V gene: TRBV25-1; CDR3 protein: CASSEMGHSPLHF; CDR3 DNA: TGTGCCAGCAGTGAAATGGGGCATTCACCCCTCCACTTT
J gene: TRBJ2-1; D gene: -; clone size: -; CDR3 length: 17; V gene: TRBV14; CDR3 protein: CASSQDIGSVSYNEQFF; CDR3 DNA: TGTGCCAGCAGCCAAGATATAGGGAGCGTCTCCTACAATGAGCAGTTCTTC
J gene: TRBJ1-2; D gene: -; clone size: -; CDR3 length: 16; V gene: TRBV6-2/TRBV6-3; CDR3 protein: CASSRRGDSTNYGYTF; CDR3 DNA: TGTGCCAGCAGCCGTCGGGGTGATTCTACTAACTACGGCTACACCTTC
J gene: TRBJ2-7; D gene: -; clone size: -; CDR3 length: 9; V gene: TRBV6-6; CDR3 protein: CAAGAEQYF; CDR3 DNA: TGTGCCGCGGGGGCCGAGCAGTACTTC
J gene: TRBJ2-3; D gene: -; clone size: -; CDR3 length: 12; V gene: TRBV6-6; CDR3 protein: CASSYSRDTQYF; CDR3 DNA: TGTGCCAGCAGTTACTCCCGGGATACGCAGTATTTT
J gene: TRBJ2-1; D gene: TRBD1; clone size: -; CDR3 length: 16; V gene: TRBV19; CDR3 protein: CASTNRGDRVGNEQFF; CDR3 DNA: TGTGCCAGTACCAACAGGGGAGACAGGGTCGGCAATGAGCAGTTCTTC
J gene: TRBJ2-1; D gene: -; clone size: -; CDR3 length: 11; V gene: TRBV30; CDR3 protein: CAWNARGEQFF; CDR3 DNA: TGTGCCTGGAATGCAAGGGGCGAGCAGTTCTTC